These T cell receptor beta chains were read from a single sample in a study of regulatory T cells in long-lasting Graves disease. TCRdb used MiXCR to reprocess the multiplex PCR reads, holding one entry per CDR3 protein. This table has more than 300,000 distinct CDR3 sequences, 16% appearing once. The data also belong to a second study, concerning T cells in Graves' hyperthyroidism and ophthalmopathy.

Sequenced material: peripheral blood mononuclear cells (PBMCs), taken at new diagnosis, from a patient treated with antithyroid drugs. These receptors all stem from a woman aged 18 to 35 with Graves disease. Each CDR3 is given with its conserved first and last residue. The D gene is left open where the match is weak. For some rows the clone size is stated as once, few or many, or as a class when expanded; others skip it.

TRBJ1-2	NA	many	TRBV18	CASSRLGRREGYTF	TGTGCCAGCTCCCGGCTGGGGCGGAGGGAAGGCTACACCTTC
TRBJ1-5	TRBD1	many	TRBV18	CASSGQFSNQPQHF	TGTGCCAGCTCGGGACAGTTTAGCAATCAGCCCCAGCATTTT
TRBJ1-3	NA	NA	TRBV6-2/TRBV6-3	CASGGQGGISGNTIYF	TGTGCCAGCGGAGGGCAGGGAGGAATCTCTGGAAACACCATATATTTT
TRBJ2-7	NA	many	TRBV3-1	CASSQVQTYEQYF	TGTGCCAGCAGCCAAGTACAGACCTACGAGCAGTACTTC
TRBJ2-5	NA	many	TRBV3-1	CASSQGETQYF	TGTGCCAGCTCACAAGGGGAGACCCAGTACTTC
TRBJ1-2	TRBD1	many	TRBV11-2	CASSLQGATEDYTF	TGTGCCAGCAGCTTACAGGGGGCAACTGAAGACTACACCTTC
TRBJ2-1	NA	many	TRBV24-1	CATSDFQVPHEQFF	TGTGCCACCAGTGATTTCCAGGTTCCTCATGAGCAGTTCTTC
TRBJ2-7	TRBD2	many	TRBV7-2	CAGTGTSGYEQYF	TGTGCCGGCACCGGGACTAGCGGCTACGAGCAGTACTTC
TRBJ2-6	TRBD1	NA	TRBV7-9	CASSLVAGGDSGANVLTF	TGTGCCAGCAGCTTAGTGGCAGGGGGAGATTCTGGGGCCAACGTCCTGACTTTC
TRBJ1-5	TRBD1	NA	TRBV19	CASVDREGQPQHF	TGTGCCAGCGTGGACAGGGAGGGTCAGCCCCAGCATTTT
TRBJ1-5	NA	many	TRBV11-2	CASSHMDDSDQPQHF	TGTGCCAGCAGTCACATGGACGACTCGGATCAGCCCCAGCATTTT
TRBJ1-3	NA	NA	TRBV12-3/TRBV12-4	CASSQSSGNTIYF	TGTGCCAGCAGCCAGAGCTCTGGAAACACCATATATTTT
TRBJ1-1	NA	NA	TRBV28	CASSLMDSQAFF	TGTGCCAGCAGCCTTATGGACAGTCAAGCTTTCTTT
TRBJ1-1	NA	few	TRBV5-4	CASSSGMQSYTEAFF	TGTGCCAGCAGCTCTGGGATGCAGAGCTACACTGAAGCTTTCTTT
TRBJ2-2	NA	NA	TRBV2	CASSFSSVREIGTGELFF	TGTGCCAGCAGCTTTTCATCCGTAAGGGAAATTGGCACCGGGGAGCTGTTTTTT
TRBJ2-2	NA	many	TRBV27	CASSFGGFGTSGELFF	TGTGCCAGCAGTTTCGGGGGTTTCGGAACCTCCGGGGAGCTGTTTTTT
TRBJ2-3	TRBD2	NA	TRBV19	CASRLAGSGDTQYF	TGTGCCAGCCGACTAGCGGGATCCGGAGATACGCAGTATTTT
TRBJ2-3	NA	many	TRBV5-1	CASSSLLASITDTQYF	TGCGCCAGCAGTTCTTTACTAGCCTCGATCACAGATACGCAGTATTTT
TRBJ1-2	TRBD1	many	TRBV7-8	CASSLGQSYGYTF	TGTGCCAGCAGCTTGGGACAGTCCTATGGCTACACCTTC
TRBJ1-2	TRBD1	NA	TRBV11-2	CASSLRSGTGENYGYTF	TGTGCCAGCAGCTTAAGGTCCGGGACAGGGGAAAACTATGGCTACACCTTC
TRBJ2-7	NA	many	TRBV6-1	CASSRVRGAAGEQYF	TGTGCCAGCAGCCGCGTAAGGGGGGCTGCTGGGGAGCAGTACTTC
TRBJ2-1	NA	many	TRBV7-3	CASSLGRTEQFF	TGTGCCAGCAGCCTGGGGCGGACAGAGCAGTTCTTC
TRBJ2-3	TRBD2	many	TRBV27	CASSLGLAGGDTQYF	TGTGCCAGCAGCCTGGGACTAGCGGGGGGTGATACGCAGTATTTT
TRBJ1-1	NA	many	TRBV12-3/TRBV12-4	CASTWGGLEAFF	TGTGCCAGCACCTGGGGCGGCCTCGAAGCTTTCTTT